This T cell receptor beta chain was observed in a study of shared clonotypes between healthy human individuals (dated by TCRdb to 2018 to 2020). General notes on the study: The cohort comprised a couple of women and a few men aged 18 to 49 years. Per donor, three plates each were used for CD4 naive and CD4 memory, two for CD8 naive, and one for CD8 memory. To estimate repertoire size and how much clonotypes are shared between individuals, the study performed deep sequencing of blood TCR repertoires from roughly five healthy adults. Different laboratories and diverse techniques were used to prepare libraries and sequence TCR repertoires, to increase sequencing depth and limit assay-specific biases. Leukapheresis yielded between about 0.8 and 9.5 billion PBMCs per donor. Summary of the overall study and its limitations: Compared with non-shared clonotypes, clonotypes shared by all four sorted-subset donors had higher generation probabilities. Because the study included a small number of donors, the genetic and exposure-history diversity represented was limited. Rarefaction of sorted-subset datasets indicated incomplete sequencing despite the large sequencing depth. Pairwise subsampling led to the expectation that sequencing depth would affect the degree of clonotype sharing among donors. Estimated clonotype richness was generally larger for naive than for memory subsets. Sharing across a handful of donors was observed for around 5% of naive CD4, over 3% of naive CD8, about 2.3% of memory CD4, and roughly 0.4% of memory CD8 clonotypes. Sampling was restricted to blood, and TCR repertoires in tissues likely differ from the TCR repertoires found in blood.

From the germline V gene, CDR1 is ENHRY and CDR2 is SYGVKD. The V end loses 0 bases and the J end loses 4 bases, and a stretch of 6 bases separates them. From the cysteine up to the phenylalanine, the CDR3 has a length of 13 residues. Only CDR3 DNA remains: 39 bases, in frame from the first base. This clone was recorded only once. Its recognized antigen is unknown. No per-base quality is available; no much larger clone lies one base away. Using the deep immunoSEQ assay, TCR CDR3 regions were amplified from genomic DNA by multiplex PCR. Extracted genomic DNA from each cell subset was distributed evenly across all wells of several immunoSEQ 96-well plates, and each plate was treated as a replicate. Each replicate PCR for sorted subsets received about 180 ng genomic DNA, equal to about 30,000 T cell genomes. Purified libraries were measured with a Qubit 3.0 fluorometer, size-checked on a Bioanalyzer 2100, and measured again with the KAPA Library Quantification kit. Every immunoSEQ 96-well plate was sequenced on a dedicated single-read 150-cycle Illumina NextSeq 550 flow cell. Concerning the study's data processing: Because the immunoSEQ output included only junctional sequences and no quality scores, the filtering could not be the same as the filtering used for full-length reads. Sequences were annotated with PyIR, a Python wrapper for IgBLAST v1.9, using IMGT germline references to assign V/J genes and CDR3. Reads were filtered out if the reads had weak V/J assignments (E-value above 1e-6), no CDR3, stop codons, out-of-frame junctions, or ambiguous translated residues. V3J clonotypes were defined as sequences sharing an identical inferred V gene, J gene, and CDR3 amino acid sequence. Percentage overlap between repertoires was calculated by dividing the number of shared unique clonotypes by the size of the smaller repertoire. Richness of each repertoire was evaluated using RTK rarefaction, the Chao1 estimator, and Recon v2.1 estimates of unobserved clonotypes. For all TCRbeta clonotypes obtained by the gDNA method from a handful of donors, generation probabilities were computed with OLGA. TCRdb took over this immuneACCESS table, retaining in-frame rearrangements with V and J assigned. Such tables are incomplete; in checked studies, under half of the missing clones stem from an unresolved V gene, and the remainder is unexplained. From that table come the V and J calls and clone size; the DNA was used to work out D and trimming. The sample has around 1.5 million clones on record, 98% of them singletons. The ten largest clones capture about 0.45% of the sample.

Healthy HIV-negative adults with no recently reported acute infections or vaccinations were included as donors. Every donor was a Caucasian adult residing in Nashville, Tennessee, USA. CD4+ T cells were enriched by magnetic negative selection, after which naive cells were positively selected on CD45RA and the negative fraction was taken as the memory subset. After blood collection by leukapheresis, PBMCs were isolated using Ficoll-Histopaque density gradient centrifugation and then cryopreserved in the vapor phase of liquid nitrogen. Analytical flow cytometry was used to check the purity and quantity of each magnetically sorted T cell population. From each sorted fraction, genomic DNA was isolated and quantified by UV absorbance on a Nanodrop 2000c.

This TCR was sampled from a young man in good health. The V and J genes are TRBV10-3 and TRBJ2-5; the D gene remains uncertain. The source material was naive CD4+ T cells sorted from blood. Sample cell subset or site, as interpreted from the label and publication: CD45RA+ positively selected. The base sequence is TGTGCCATCAGTGAGTCTATGGGAGAGACCCAGTACTTC. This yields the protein CAISESMGETQYF.